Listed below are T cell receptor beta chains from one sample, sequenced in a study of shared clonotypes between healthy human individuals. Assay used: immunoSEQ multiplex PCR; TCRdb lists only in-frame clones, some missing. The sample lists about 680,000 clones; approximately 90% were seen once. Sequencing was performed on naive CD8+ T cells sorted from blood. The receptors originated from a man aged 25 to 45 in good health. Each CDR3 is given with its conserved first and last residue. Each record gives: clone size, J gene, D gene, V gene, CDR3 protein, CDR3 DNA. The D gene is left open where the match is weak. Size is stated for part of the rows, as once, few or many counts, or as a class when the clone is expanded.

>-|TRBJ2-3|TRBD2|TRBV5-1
CASSLTSGWSDTQYF
TGCGCCAGCAGCTTAACTAGCGGATGGTCGGATACGCAGTATTTT
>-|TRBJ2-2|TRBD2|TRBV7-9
CASSFSSGRLGGELFF
TGTGCCAGCAGCTTCTCTAGCGGGAGATTGGGCGGGGAGCTGTTTTTT
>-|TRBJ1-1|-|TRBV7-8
CASSLRTLNTEAFF
TGTGCCAGCAGCTTAAGGACCTTGAACACTGAAGCTTTCTTT
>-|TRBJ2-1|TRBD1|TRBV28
CASSLIVFGTGGNEQFF
TGTGCCAGCAGTTTAATCGTATTTGGTACAGGGGGGAATGAGCAGTTCTTC
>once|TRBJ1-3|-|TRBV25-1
CASSEYYSGNTIYF
TGTGCCAGCAGTGAATATTACAGTGGAAACACCATATATTTT
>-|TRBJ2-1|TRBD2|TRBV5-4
CASSRTGLAEYNEQFF
TGTGCCAGCAGCCGAACCGGACTAGCGGAATACAATGAGCAGTTCTTC
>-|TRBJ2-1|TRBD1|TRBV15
CATSTRTGVRNEQFF
TGTGCCACCAGTACGAGGACAGGGGTGCGCAATGAGCAGTTCTTC
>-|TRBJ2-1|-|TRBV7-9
CASKGPGSNEQFF
TGTGCCAGCAAGGGACCAGGGTCCAATGAGCAGTTCTTC
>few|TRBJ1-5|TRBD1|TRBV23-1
CASSQSEQGCGQPQHF
TGCGCCAGCAGTCAATCCGAACAGGGGTGTGGACAGCCCCAGCATTTT
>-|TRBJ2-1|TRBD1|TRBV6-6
CASIPEGAHEQFF
TGTGCCAGCATTCCCGAGGGGGCTCATGAGCAGTTCTTC
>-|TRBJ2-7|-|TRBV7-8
CASSLGGRGSYEQYF
TGTGCCAGCAGCTTGGGTGGGCGGGGTTCCTACGAGCAGTACTTC
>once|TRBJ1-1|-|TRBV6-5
CASSYGQGNTEAFF
TGTGCCAGCAGTTACGGGCAGGGGAACACTGAAGCTTTCTTT
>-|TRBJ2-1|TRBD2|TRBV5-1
CASSLEAGKLNNEQFF
TGCGCCAGCAGCTTGGAAGCGGGGAAGCTTAACAATGAGCAGTTCTTC
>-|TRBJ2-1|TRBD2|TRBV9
CASSPGTSGAYNEQFF
TGTGCCAGCAGCCCAGGGACTAGCGGGGCCTACAATGAGCAGTTCTTC